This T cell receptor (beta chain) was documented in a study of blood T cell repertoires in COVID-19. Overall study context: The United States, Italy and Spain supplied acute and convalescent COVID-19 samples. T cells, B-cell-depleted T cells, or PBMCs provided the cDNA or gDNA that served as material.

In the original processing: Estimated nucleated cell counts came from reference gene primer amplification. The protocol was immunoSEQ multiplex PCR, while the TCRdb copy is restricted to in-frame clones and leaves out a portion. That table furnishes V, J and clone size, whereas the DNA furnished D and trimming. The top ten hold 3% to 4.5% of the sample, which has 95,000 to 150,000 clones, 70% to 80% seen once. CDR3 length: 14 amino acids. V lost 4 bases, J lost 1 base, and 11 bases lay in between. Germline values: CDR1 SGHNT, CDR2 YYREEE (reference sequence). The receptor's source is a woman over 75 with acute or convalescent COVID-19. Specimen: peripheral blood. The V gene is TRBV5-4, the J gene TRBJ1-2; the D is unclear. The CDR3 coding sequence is TGTGCCAGCAGCCAACTGGTCGGTAACTATGGCTACACCTTC. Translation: CASSQLVGNYGYTF.